This record covers a single TCR beta chain. Its antigen is unknown. Deletions cut 3 bases from V and 2 bases from J, with 14 bases between. Per germline, CDR1 MGHRA and CDR2 YSYEKL. This CDR3 spans 17 amino acids. Data came from immunoSEQ multiplex PCR; TCRdb stores just in-frame clones and leaves some out. The sample has over 90,000 clones, 91% seen once. These data originate in a study of graft-versus-host responses after intestinal transplantation. Study as a whole: Multivisceral, liver-intestinal, or isolated intestinal transplants were received by the recipients. Anti-thymocyte globulin induction preceded two to three years of tacrolimus and steroid maintenance in all recipients.

Study outcomes and limitations: Levels of circulating GvH clones at their peak were associated with early post-transplant HvG declines. Individuals who had graft-donor T cell macrochimerism had allografts that showed high graft-versus-host to host-versus-graft clonal ratios.

The receptor comes from a human donor who was the organ donor for an intestinal transplant. Sequencing used unstimulated CD4+ T cells sorted from spleen or lymph node cells, obtained before transplant. This chain uses TRBV4-1 with TRBJ2-6; D may be TRBD1 (6 bases). The DNA for the CDR3 is TGCGCCAGCAGCCACCTACTCACAGGGACTGGGGCCAACGTCCTGACTTTC. Protein sequence: CASSHLLTGTGANVLTF.